This T cell receptor (beta chain) derives from a study of CD8 T cells in Susac syndrome. Study-wide results and limits: The CD4+ T cell repertoires, which came from Susac syndrome patients, showed no sign of clonal expansion.

Concerning this clonotype itself: The antigen is not known.

Between the trimmed V and J ends, which lost 5 bases and 7 bases, there was a span of 17 bases. Germline-derived CDR1 and CDR2 are SGHAT and FQNNGV. The CDR3 is 15 residues long. RNA, at about 0.5 to 1 ug, was reverse transcribed with random hexamers. Amplification of TCR beta CDR3 across 54 Vbeta and 13 Jbeta was performed with immunoSEQ multiplex PCR. Using its own MiXCR run on the immunoSEQ multiplex PCR reads, TCRdb lists one record per CDR3 protein. The repertoire includes approximately 190,000 distinct CDR3 sequences, approximately 95% of them detected once, and 0.075% to 0.1% sits in the top ten.

Source material: CD4+ T cells from PBMCs. This chain connects TRBV11-2 to TRBJ2-2, with D possibly called TRBD1 or TRBD2 (5 bases each). The TCR comes from a human donor with Susac syndrome. CDR3 region: CASSPRGVAGGELFF. For the CDR3, the DNA is TGTGCCAGCAGCCCGAGAGGGGTGGCCGGCGGGGAGCTGTTTTTT.